This T cell receptor (beta chain) originates from a study of T-cell memory formation after mild COVID-19. The study, taken as a whole, reports: Mostly located in CM and EM were contracting CD4+ clones, with contracting CD8+ clones located in EMRA. Pre-infection memory contained some responding clones, which suggested that cross-reactive memory had joined.

TCRdb independently ran MiXCR on the 5' RACE reads; one entry per CDR3 protein. The sample contains 300,000 to 400,000 distinct CDR3 sequences, 28% of which appear only once. The ends lost 3 bases at V and 5 bases at J; junction bases unmatched: 5. The CDR3 runs to 16 residues. CDR1 and CDR2 from the germline V gene are SGHRS and YFSETQ. On this clonotype: Antigen: not known.

The clonotype was recovered from an adult woman who had mild COVID-19 (a few samples of this study predate the infection). Cell type and time point are not known. The sequenced sample was PBMCs or a T cell subset sorted from them (not recorded which). The J gene is TRBJ2-1, the V gene TRBV5-1, with 13 positions matching TRBD2. The CDR3 coding sequence is TGCGCCAGCAGCTATGGACTAGCGGGGGTAGACAATGAGCAGTTCTTC. Its protein product is CASSYGLAGVDNEQFF. The entire variable domain, with the rest obtained from reference TRBV5-1 and TRBJ2-1, is as follows: KAGVTQTPRYLIKTRGQQVTLSCSPISGHRSVSWYQQTPGQGLQFLFEYFSETQRNKGNFPGRFSGRQFSNSRSEMNVSTLELGDSALYLCASSYGLAGVDNEQFFGPGTRLTVL.